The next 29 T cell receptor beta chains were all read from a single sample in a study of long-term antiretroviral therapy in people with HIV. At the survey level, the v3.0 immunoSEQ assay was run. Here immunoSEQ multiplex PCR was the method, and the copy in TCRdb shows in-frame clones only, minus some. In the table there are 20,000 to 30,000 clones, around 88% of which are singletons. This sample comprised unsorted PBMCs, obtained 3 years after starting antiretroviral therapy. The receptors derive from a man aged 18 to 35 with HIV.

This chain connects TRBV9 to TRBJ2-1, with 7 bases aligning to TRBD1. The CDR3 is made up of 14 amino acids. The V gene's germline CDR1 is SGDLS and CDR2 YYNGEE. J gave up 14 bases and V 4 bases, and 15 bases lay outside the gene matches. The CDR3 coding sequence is TGTGCCAGCAGCTTAACCCGGGACAGCACTAAAGAGTTCTTC. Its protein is CASSLTRDSTKEFF.

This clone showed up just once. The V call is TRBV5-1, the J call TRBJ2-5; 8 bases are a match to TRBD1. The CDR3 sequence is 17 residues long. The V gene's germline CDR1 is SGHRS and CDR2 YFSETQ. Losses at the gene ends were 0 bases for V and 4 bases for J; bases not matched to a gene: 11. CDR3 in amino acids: CASSLGVPTGEAETQYF. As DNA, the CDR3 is TGCGCCAGCAGCTTGGGGGTCCCGACAGGGGAGGCAGAGACCCAGTACTTC. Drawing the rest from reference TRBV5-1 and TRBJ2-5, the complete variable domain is KAGVTQTPRYLIKTRGQQVTLSCSPISGHRSVSWYQQTPGQGLQFLFEYFSETQRNKGNFPGRFSGRQFSNSRSEMNVSTLELGDSALYLCASSLGVPTGEAETQYFGPGTRLLVL.

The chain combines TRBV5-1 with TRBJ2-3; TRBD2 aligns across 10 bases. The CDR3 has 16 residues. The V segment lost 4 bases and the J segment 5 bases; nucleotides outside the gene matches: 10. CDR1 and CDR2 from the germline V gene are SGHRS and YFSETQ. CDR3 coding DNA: TGCGCCAGCAGCGACGCAGCGGGGGGGATTCAAGATACGCAGTATTTT. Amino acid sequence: CASSDAAGGIQDTQYF.

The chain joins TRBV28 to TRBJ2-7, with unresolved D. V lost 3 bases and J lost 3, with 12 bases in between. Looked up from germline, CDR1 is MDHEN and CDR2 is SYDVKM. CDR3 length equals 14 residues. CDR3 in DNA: TGTGCCAGCAGTTTTATTAGTCCGGGCTACGAGCAGTACTTC. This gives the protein CASSFISPGYEQYF.

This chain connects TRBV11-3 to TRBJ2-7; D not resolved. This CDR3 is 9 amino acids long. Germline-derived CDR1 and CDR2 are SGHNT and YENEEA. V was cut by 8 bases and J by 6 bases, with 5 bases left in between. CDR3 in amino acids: CASDPEQYF. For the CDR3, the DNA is TGTGCCAGCGACCCCGAGCAGTACTTC.

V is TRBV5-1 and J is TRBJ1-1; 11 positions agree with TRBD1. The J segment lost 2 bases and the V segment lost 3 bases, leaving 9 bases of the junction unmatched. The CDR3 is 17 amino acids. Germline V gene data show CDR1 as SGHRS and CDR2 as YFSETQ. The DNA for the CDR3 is TGCGCCAGCAGCTCATTTTTGGGACAGGGGGTTAACACTGAAGCTTTCTTT. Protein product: CASSSFLGQGVNTEAFF.

The CDR3 region has the DNA TGTGCCAGCAGTTTCCCAGGGGGCGCGGGGGTAGGCGGCTACACCTTC. Encoded protein: CASSFPGGAGVGGYTF. V and J are TRBV28 and TRBJ1-2; 8 positions agree with TRBD1. CDR1 is MDHEN and CDR2 is SYDVKM in the germline V gene. V lost 3 bases to trimming and J lost 8 bases; unmatched junction nucleotides: 14. There are 16 residues in the CDR3.

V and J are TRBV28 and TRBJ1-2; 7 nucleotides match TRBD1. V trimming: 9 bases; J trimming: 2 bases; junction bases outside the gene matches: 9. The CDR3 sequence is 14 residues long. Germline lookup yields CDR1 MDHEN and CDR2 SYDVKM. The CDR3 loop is CASHEVTGNYGYTF. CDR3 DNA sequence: TGTGCCAGTCATGAAGTGACAGGGAACTATGGCTACACCTTC.

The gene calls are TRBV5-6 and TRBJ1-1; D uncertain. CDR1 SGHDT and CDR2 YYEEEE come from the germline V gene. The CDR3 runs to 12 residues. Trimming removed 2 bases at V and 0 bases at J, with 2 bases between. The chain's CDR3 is CASSFLNTEAFF. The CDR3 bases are TGTGCCAGCAGCTTTTTGAACACTGAAGCTTTCTTT.

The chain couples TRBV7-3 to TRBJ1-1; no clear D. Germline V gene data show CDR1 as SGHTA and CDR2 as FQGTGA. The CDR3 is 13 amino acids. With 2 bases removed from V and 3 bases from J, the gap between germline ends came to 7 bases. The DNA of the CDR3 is TGTGCCAGCAGCTTATCAAGGGACACTGAAGCTTTCTTT. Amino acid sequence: CASSLSRDTEAFF.

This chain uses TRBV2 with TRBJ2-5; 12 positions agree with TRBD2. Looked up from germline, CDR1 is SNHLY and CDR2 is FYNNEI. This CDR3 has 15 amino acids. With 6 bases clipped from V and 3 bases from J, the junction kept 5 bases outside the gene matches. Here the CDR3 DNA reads TGTGCCAGCAGCCCAAGGACTAGCGGGAAAGAGACCCAGTACTTC. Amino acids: CASSPRTSGKETQYF.

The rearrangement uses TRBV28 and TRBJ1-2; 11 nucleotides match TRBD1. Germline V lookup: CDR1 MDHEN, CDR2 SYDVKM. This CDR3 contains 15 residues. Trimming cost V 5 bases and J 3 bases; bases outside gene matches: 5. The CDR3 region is CASSAPGQGDYGYTF. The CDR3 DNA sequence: TGTGCCAGCAGTGCGCCGGGACAGGGGGACTATGGCTACACCTTC.

The DNA for the CDR3 is TGTGCCAGCAGCTTGAGGCAGGGCCTGAATTCACCCCTCCACTTT. It specifies CASSLRQGLNSPLHF. The chain carries TRBV5-4 and TRBJ1-6, with D tentatively TRBD1 (5 bases). The CDR3 covers 15 residues. V gave up 1 base and J gave up 7 bases, with 12 bases separating them. In germline, CDR1 is SGHNT, CDR2 YYREEE (reference sequence). The full variable domain, in which reference TRBV5-4 and TRBJ1-6 provide the parts outside the CDR3, is ETGVTQSPTHLIKTRGQQVTLRCSSQSGHNTVSWYQQALGQGPQFIFQYYREEENGRGNFPPRFSGLQFPNYSSELNVNALELDDSALYLCASSLRQGLNSPLHFGNGTRLTVT.

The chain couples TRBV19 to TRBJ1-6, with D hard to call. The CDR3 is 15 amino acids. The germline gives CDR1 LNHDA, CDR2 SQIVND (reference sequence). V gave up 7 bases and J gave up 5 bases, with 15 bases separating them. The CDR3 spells CASTLDGGNNSPLHF. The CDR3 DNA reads TGTGCCAGTACCTTAGACGGCGGCAATAATTCACCCCTCCACTTT.

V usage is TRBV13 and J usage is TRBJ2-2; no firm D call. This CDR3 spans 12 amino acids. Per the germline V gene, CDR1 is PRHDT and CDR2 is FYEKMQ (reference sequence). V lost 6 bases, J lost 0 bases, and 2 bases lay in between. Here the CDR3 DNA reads TGTGCCAGCAGGGCGAACACCGGGGAGCTGTTTTTT. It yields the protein CASRANTGELFF. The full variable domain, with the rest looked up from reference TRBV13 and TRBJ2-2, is AAGVIQSPRHLIKEKRETATLKCYPIPRHDTVYWYQQGPGQDPQFLISFYEKMQSDKGSIPDRFSAQQFSDYHSELNMSSLELGDSALYFCASRANTGELFFGEGSRLTVL.

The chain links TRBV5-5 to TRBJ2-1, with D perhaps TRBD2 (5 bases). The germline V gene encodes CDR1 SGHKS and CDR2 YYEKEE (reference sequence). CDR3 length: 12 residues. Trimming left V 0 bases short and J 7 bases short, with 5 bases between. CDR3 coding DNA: TGTGCCAGCAGCTTGGCGGGGAATGAGCAGTTCTTC. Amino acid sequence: CASSLAGNEQFF.

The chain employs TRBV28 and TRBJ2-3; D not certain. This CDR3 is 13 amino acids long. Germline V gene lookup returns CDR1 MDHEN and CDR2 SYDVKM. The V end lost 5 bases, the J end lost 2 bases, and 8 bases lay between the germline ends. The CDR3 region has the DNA TGTGCCAGCAGTGTCTCCCTCACAGATACGCAGTATTTT. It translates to CASSVSLTDTQYF.

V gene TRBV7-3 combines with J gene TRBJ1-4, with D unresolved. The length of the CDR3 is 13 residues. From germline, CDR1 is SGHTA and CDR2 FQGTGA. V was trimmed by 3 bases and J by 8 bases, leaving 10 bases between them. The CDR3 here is CASSFSFDEKLFF. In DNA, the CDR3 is TGTGCCAGCAGCTTCTCATTTGACGAAAAACTGTTTTTT.

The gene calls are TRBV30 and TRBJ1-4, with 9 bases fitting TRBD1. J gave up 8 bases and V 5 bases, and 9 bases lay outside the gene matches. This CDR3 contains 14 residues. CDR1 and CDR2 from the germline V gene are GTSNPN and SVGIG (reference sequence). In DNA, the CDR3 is TGTGCCTGGGCCTTGGACAGGGGCCGGGAAAAACTGTTTTTT. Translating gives CAWALDRGREKLFF.

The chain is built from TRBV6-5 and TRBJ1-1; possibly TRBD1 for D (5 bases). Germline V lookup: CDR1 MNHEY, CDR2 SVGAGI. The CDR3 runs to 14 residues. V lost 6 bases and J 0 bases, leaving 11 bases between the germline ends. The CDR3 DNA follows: TGTGCCAGCAGCTGGGGCTTCATGAACACTGAAGCTTTCTTT. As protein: CASSWGFMNTEAFF.

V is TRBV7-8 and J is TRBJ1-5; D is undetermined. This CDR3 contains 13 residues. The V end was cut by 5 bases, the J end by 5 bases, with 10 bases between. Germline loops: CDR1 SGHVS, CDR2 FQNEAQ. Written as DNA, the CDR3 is TGTGCCAGCAGCCTTTCCGGGGATCAGCCCCAGCATTTT. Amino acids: CASSLSGDQPQHF.

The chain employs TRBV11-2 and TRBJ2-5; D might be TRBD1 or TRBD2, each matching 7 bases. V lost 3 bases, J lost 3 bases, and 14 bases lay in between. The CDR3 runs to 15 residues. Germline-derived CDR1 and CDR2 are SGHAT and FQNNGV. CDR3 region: CASSLMTGREETQYF. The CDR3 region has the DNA TGTGCCAGCAGCTTGATGACAGGGAGGGAAGAGACCCAGTACTTC.

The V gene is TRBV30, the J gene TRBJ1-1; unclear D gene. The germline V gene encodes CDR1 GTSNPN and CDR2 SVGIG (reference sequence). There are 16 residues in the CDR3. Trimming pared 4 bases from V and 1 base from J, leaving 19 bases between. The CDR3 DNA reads TGTGCCTGGACAGGAGCCGGAATTCCCCCGAACACTGAAGCTTTCTTT. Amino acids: CAWTGAGIPPNTEAFF.

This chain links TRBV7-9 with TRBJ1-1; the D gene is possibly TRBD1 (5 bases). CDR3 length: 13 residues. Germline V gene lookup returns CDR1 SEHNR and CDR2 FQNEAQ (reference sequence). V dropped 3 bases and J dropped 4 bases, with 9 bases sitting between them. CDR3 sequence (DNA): TGTGCCAGCAGCTTTGGTGACAGCACTGAAGCTTTCTTT. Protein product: CASSFGDSTEAFF.

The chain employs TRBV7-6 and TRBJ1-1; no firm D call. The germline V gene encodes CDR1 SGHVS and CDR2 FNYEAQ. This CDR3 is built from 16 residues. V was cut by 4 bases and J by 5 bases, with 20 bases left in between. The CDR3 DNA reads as TGTGCCAGCAGCTACGGGCCAGAGCAGGATGGGACTGAAGCTTTCTTT. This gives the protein CASSYGPEQDGTEAFF.

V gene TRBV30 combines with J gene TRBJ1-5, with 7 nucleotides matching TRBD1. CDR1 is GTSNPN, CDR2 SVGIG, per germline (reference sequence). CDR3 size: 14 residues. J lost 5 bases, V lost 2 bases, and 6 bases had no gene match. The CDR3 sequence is CAWSRGQPDQPQHF. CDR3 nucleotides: TGTGCCTGGAGTAGGGGACAGCCCGATCAGCCCCAGCATTTT.

CDR3 DNA: TGTGCCAGCAGGGACCGGGGACTTTACAATGAGCAGTTCTTC. This gives the protein CASRDRGLYNEQFF. This chain links TRBV2 with TRBJ2-1, with D possibly TRBD2 on 6 matching bases. The CDR3 is made up of 14 amino acids. CDR1 is SNHLY, CDR2 FYNNEI, per germline. V was trimmed by 6 bases and J by 4 bases, leaving 13 bases between them.

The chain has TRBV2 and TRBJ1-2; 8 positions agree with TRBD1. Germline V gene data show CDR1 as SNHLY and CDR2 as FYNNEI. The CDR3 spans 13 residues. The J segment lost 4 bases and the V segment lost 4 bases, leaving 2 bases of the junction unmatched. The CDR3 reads CASSVGQGYGYTF. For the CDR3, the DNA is TGTGCCAGCAGTGTAGGACAGGGCTATGGCTACACCTTC.

For the CDR3, the DNA is TGTGCCAGCAGTTACTCTTCGTGGGCTAATGAAAAACTGTTTTTT. Protein sequence: CASSYSSWANEKLFF. The chain has TRBV6-5 and TRBJ1-4, with D unclear. Trimming cost V 0 bases and J 3 bases, with 8 bases left between them. The CDR3 is 15 residues long. CDR1 is MNHEY, CDR2 SVGAGI, per germline.